This T cell receptor (beta chain) was obtained from a study of patients and donors after allogeneic stem cell transplantation. In its sample, this clonotype was seen a few times. TCRdb reanalysed the RT-PCR reads using MiXCR and keeps one entry per CDR3 protein. The data hold hundreds of thousands of distinct CDR3 sequences, with 16% observed a single time. This CDR3 region has 15 residues. Between the trimmed V and J ends, which lost 1 base and 7 bases, there was a span of 11 bases. Germline loops: CDR1 MNHEY, CDR2 SVGAGI. The TCR was taken from a human donor who was either an allogeneic HSCT recipient or a stem cell or donor lymphocyte infusion donor (not recorded which). It is not recorded whose cells these are; they may come from a transplant donor. V is TRBV6-5 and J is TRBJ1-6; tentatively, D is TRBD1 (6 bases). The sequenced material came from blood, either unsorted or a sorted T cell fraction (not recorded which). CDR3 nucleotide sequence: TGTGCCAGCAGTTACTTTGGGGGCTCCAATTCACCCCTCCACTTT. This codes for CASSYFGGSNSPLHF.